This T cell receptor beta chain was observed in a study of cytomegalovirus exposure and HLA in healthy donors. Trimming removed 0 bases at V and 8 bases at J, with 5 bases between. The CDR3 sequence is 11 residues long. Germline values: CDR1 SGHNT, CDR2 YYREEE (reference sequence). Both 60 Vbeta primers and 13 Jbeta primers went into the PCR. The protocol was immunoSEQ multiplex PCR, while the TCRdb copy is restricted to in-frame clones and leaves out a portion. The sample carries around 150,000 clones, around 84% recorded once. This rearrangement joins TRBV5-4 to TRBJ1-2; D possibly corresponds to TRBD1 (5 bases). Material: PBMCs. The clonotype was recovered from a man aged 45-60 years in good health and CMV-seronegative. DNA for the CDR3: TGTGCCAGCAGCTTGGGGGGCGGCTACACCTTC. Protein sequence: CASSLGGGYTF.